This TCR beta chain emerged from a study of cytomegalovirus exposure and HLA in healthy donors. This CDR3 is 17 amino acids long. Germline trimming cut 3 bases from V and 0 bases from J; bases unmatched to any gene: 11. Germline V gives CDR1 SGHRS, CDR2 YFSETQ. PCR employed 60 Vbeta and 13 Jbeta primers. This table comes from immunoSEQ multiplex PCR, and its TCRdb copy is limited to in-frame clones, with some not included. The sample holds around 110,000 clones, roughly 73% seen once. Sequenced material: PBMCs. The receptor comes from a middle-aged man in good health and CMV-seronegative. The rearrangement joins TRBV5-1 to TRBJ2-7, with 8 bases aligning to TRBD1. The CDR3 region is CASSYSARQGSSYEQYF. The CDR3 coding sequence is TGCGCCAGCAGCTATTCCGCCCGACAGGGGAGCTCCTACGAGCAGTACTTC.